A single sample gave rise to the 9 T cell receptor beta chains below, sequenced in a study of radiotherapy plus CTLA-4 blockade in lung cancer. Sequenced by immunoSEQ multiplex PCR; TCRdb stores in-frame clones only, minus some. The sample has about 98,000 clones; 75% to 85% are singletons. The sequencing used peripheral blood, collected from a patient treated with radiotherapy plus ipilimumab. These TCRs come from a human donor with non-small cell lung cancer who had a partial response to radiotherapy plus ipilimumab.

The chain combines TRBV6-5 with TRBJ2-2; D unclear. This CDR3 is 11 amino acids long. V lost 8 bases, J lost 9 bases, and 10 bases lay in between. Germline loops: CDR1 MNHEY, CDR2 SVGAGI. CDR3 protein: CASGPRRELFF. The CDR3 nucleotides read TGTGCCAGCGGGCCTCGGAGGGAGCTGTTTTTT.

The chain has TRBV5-6 and TRBJ1-1; a weak D match, TRBD1 (5 bases). The CDR3 runs to 15 residues. Trimming left V 4 bases short and J 5 bases short, with 18 bases between. Germline lookup yields CDR1 SGHDT and CDR2 YYEEEE. CDR3 nucleotides: TGTGCCAGCAGCGAAGGTGGGGGGTTCTTAACTGAAGCTTTCTTT. Amino acids: CASSEGGGFLTEAFF.

The rearrangement joins TRBV25-1 to TRBJ2-7; a possible D gene is TRBD2 (6 bases). This CDR3 has 15 amino acids. Per the germline V gene, CDR1 is MGHDK and CDR2 is SYGVNS. V was trimmed by 5 bases and J by 0 bases, leaving 14 bases between them. In DNA, the CDR3 is TGTGCCAGCAGTCGGGGGATCGGGATCTCCTACGAGCAGTACTTC. Translation: CASSRGIGISYEQYF.

J is TRBJ2-2 and V is TRBV2; 9 positions agree with TRBD2. The CDR3 is made up of 16 amino acids. Trimming took 7 bases from V and 4 from J; bases not matched to a gene: 10. Germline V CDR1 and CDR2: SNHLY, FYNNEI. CDR3: CASTPRAGGATGELFF. In DNA, the CDR3 is TGTGCCAGCACCCCTAGGGCGGGAGGGGCCACCGGGGAGCTGTTTTTT.

V gene TRBV5-6 combines with J gene TRBJ2-7, with TRBD2 matching over 8 bases. V trimming: 1 base; J trimming: 1 base; junction bases outside the gene matches: 7. Per germline, CDR1 SGHDT and CDR2 YYEEEE. This CDR3 has 16 amino acids. CDR3 in DNA: TGTGCCAGCAGCTTGAATAAGCGGGAGCGATCCTACGAGCAGTACTTC. Protein: CASSLNKRERSYEQYF.

The chain couples TRBV30 to TRBJ2-1; maybe TRBD2 (6 bases). The germline V and J ends were trimmed by 3 bases and 3 bases, with 12 bases remaining between them. The CDR3 spans 14 residues. Looked up from germline, CDR1 is GTSNPN and CDR2 is SVGIG (reference sequence). CDR3 region: CAWRVPTSYNEQFF. The CDR3 DNA is TGTGCCTGGAGGGTGCCGACTAGCTACAATGAGCAGTTCTTC.

This chain links TRBV27 with TRBJ2-1; 13 positions agree with TRBD2. Trimming cost V 5 bases and J 8 bases; bases outside gene matches: 21. Germline values: CDR1 MNHEY, CDR2 SMNVEV (reference sequence). This CDR3 comprises 20 residues. Here the CDR3 DNA reads TGTGCCAGCAGTGTAAAGCCCATTATTTGGACTAGCGGGAGCAGGGATGAGCAGTTCTTC. Its translation: CASSVKPIIWTSGSRDEQFF.

This chain links TRBV7-2 with TRBJ2-7; D is uncertain. V was cut by 4 bases and J by 7 bases, with 14 bases left in between. Germline-derived CDR1 and CDR2 are SGHTA and FQGNSA. CDR3 length: 13 amino acids. The CDR3 nucleotides are TGTGCCAGCAGCTACCTGAACAGTAATGAGCAGTACTTC. Translated, it gives CASSYLNSNEQYF.

The chain is built from TRBV7-3 and TRBJ2-5, with a weak D call TRBD1 (6 bases). The CDR3 contains 14 residues. Trimming took off 5 bases at V and 5 bases at J, with 15 bases between the two ends. CDR1 SGHTA and CDR2 FQGTGA come from the germline V gene. The CDR3 reads CASSPQGWSETQYF. The CDR3 coding sequence is TGTGCCAGCAGCCCCCAGGGGTGGTCCGAGACCCAGTACTTC.